The 9 T cell receptor beta chains below come from one sample, sequenced in a study of Graves' ophthalmopathy and Graves' hyperthyroidism. RNA transcripts served as template for amplifying TCR beta CDR3 sequences. First-round RT-PCR relied on HTBI primers, and a second-round multiplex PCR came next. TCRdb recomputed calls from the multiplex PCR reads with MiXCR, one row per CDR3 protein. The sample yields hundreds of thousands of distinct CDR3 sequences, roughly 20% seen once. The sample comprised peripheral blood. These receptors were collected from a woman aged 18-29 years with stable Graves' hyperthyroidism. Some clones in this sample may be carry-over from other donors' samples.

V and J are TRBV11-2 and TRBJ2-3; the D call may be TRBD1 or TRBD2 (5 bases each). The CDR3 sequence is 14 residues long. Germline loops: CDR1 SGHAT, CDR2 FQNNGV. The V and J ends lost 3 bases and 6 bases respectively, with 13 bases between them. CDR3 nucleotide sequence: TGTGCCAGCAGCTTTATCGGGACGGAGGATACGCAGTATTTT. The encoded protein is CASSFIGTEDTQYF.

This clonotype came up many times. The chain is built from TRBV10-2 and TRBJ1-1, with no clear D. Trimming cost V 7 bases and J 0 bases, with 6 bases left between them. The germline gives CDR1 WSHSY, CDR2 SAAADI. This CDR3 comprises 12 residues. This CDR3 reads CASTKVNTEAFF. For the CDR3, the DNA is TGCGCCAGCACTAAGGTGAACACTGAAGCTTTCTTT.

The table lists this clonotype with many counts. This CDR3 reads CASSLYGQPQHF. The CDR3, as DNA: TGTGCCAGCAGTTTATACGGTCAGCCCCAGCATTTT. This chain links TRBV28 with TRBJ1-5; no firm D call. This CDR3 contains 12 residues. V lost 1 base and J 6 bases, leaving 4 bases between the germline ends. Germline-derived CDR1 and CDR2 are MDHEN and SYDVKM.

This clonotype was detected many times. The chain employs TRBV12-3 or TRBV12-4 and TRBJ1-1; perhaps TRBD1 as D (5 bases). The ends were cut back, 6 bases at V and 2 bases at J, with 22 bases in the middle. The CDR3 contains 17 residues. Written as DNA, the CDR3 is TGTGCCAGCAGCCAAGGGGCATCCGAGACTTTTAACACTGAAGCTTTCTTT. Protein sequence: CASSQGASETFNTEAFF.

This clonotype was observed a few times. The V call is TRBV12-3 or TRBV12-4, the J call TRBJ1-5; D is uncertain. This CDR3 has 15 amino acids. Trimming took off 7 bases at V and 7 bases at J, with 20 bases between the two ends. The DNA for the CDR3 is TGTGCCAGCACCTTAGGGTGGCGGGTGGAGCAGCCCCAGCATTTT. Amino acid sequence: CASTLGWRVEQPQHF.

The rearrangement links TRBV6-2 or TRBV6-3 to TRBJ2-5; no definite D call. V lost 7 bases and J 2 bases, leaving 20 bases between the germline ends. Germline CDR1 MNHEY, CDR2 SVGEGT. The CDR3 extends over 16 amino acids. The CDR3 DNA reads TGTGCCAGCAATCAGGCGACCCCTGCACGGCAAGAGACCCAGTACTTC. It translates to CASNQATPARQETQYF.

This clonotype has a count of ten or more. The chain combines TRBV12-3 or TRBV12-4 with TRBJ1-5; D may be TRBD1 (5 bases). Trimming pared 6 bases from V and 7 bases from J, leaving 16 bases between. This CDR3 contains 14 residues. The CDR3 here is CASRQSEGSQPQHF. The CDR3 coding sequence is TGTGCCAGCAGACAATCGGAGGGGAGCCAGCCCCAGCATTTT.

This clonotype was observed a few times. The J gene is TRBJ2-7, the V gene TRBV5-4; no reliable D call. V lost 6 bases and J 2 bases, leaving 15 bases between the germline ends. The CDR3 contains 14 residues. In germline, CDR1 is SGHNT, CDR2 YYREEE (reference sequence). CDR3 sequence (DNA): TGTGCCAGCACCTATGACCTGAAAACCTACGAGCAGTACTTC. Translating gives CASTYDLKTYEQYF.

This clonotype was observed a few times. J is TRBJ2-3 and V is TRBV6-2 or TRBV6-3; 8 positions agree with TRBD2. The germline CDR1 and CDR2 sequences are MNHEY and SVGEGT. Losses at the gene ends were 10 bases for V and 4 bases for J; bases not matched to a gene: 7. The CDR3 loop spans 13 amino acids. The CDR3 sequence is CATIRGGADTQYF. CDR3 nucleotides: TGTGCCACCATCCGGGGGGGAGCAGATACGCAGTATTTT.